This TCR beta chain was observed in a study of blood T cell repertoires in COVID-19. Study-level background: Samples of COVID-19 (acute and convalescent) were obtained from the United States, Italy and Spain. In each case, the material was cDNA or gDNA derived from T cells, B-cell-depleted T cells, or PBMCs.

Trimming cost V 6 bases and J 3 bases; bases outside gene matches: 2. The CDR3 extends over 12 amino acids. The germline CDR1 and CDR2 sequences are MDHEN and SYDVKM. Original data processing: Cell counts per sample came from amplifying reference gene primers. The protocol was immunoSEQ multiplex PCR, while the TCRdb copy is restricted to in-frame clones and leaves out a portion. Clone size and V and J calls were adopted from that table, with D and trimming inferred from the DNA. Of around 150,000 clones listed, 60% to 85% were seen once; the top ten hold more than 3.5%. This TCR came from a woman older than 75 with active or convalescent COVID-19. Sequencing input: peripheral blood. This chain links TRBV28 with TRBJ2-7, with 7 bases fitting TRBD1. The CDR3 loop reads CASRAGGYEQYF. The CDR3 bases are TGTGCCAGCAGGGCAGGGGGCTACGAGCAGTACTTC.